This T cell receptor beta chain was observed in a study of T cell responses to AZD1222 COVID-19 vaccine. Germline lookup yields CDR1 SGHNT and CDR2 YYREEE (reference sequence). CDR3 length: 16 amino acids. J was trimmed by 1 base and V by 0 bases; bases with no gene match: 5. Measured with immunoSEQ multiplex PCR; TCRdb has only the in-frame clones, and not every one. The table shows some 170,000 clones, with about 90% occurring only once. The chain uses TRBV5-4 and TRBJ2-3; 7 bases match TRBD1. The sequences come from peripheral blood, collected 28 days after the second AZD1222 dose. The clonotype comes from an adult who received the AZD1222 COVID-19 vaccine. The DNA for the CDR3 is TGTGCCAGCAGCTTGGCTCCGGGACAGCGCACAGATACGCAGTATTTT. Amino acids: CASSLAPGQRTDTQYF.